This TCR beta chain was observed in a study of blood T cells in healthy people across ages (dated by TCRdb to between 2015 and 2017). At the level of the whole study: Template switching captured roughly one uniquely barcoded TCR beta cDNA molecule per two T cells in model experiments. The study analyzed two additional independent replicas of 1 million unique cDNA reads from the same blood draw for two donors, one aged 18 to 30 and one aged 80 or older. Donors of different ages were randomly distributed across sequencing lanes to avoid experimental bias. Age-related changes in TCR beta repertoire diversity were measured in the study by deep sequencing normalized with unique cDNA molecular identifiers. The donors were split into four age groups: young (average about 16 years), middle-aged (39), aged (roughly 65) and long-lived (over 80). The paper as a whole reports these results and caveats: Compared with the aged group, more naive CD4+ T cells, fewer expanded clones and increased TCR diversity were shown by the long-lived group, suggesting age selection. Estimates of total diversity based on one million sequenced T cells were considered lower bounds and underestimates. Observed TCR beta diversity correlated strongly with the percentage of naive T cells measured by flow cytometry. Conclusive comparison of naive and antigen-experienced compartments was prevented by the profiling of bulk unsorted PBMCs. Observed TCR beta diversity per million T cells fell roughly linearly with age, and a significant reduction was already apparent by age around 40. Donor CMV infection status was unknown, potentially confounding age-related changes in expanded clonotypes.

CDR1 DFQATT and CDR2 SNEGSKA were looked up in the germline V gene (reference sequence). The cysteine opens and the phenylalanine closes a CDR3 of 18 amino acids. Only CDR3 DNA is held: 54 bases, read in frame from base 1. The trim is 1 base for V and 4 bases for J, with a gap of 25 bases between the germline ends. Systemically healthy Caucasian individuals from Russia, approximately 39 in total and aged about 6 to 90 years, were included as donors. Each donor gave approximately 9.4 milliliters of peripheral blood, drawn into EDTA-treated Vacutainer tubes. Ficoll-Paque density-gradient centrifugation was used to isolate PBMCs, with at least 6.5 million obtained per sample. Total RNA was extracted from PBMCs with Trizol reagent, with at least 6 micrograms obtained per sample. For every donor, an aliquot of PBMCs went through flow cytometry to measure the percentages of naive CD45RAhigh/CD27high T cells.

The library was prepared using 5' RACE. Sequencing took place on an Illumina HiSeq 2500. A second PCR of roughly 7 to 11 cycles was performed with a sample-barcoded 5' primer and a J-beta primer mix. A unique molecular identifier was introduced onto each TCR beta cDNA molecule by a template-switch 5' adaptor carrying 12 random nucleotides. At least 3 million CDR3-containing paired-end reads were obtained from each sample. The Mint cDNA synthesis kit, primed by a TRBC-specific oligonucleotide, was used to synthesize first-strand cDNA from all RNA. All cDNA was treated with uracil-DNA glycosylase and then went through a first 18-cycle PCR with the universal primers M1SS and BC2_uni_R. In the original analysis: For normalization, 1 million high-quality reads, each with a distinct molecular identifier, were randomly selected from each sample. Instead of being binned into consensus sequences, reads with shared molecular identifiers were discarded. MiTCR, run with a Q25 quality threshold and the strictest error-elimination algorithm, handled CDR3 identification, clonotype clustering and error correction. A nonparametric unseen species model with Euler transformation was used to estimate lower-bound total TCR beta diversity. Starting from the raw public reads, TCRdb applied fastp trimming at Q25, assembled clones with MiXCR and retained in-frame beta chains. Rows matching on CDR3 protein sequence are summarized as one entry with the most common DNA and genes. The V and J calls and clone size come from TCRdb's table, not from the authors' own analysis. The table for this sample lists around 1.7 million distinct CDR3 sequences; 28% of them were counted only once. The ten top clones hold more than 6% of the sample.

This clonotype was seen ten or more times. The antigen this receptor binds is unknown. Per-base qualities were not stored, and no clone one base away is much larger. This sequence uses TRBV20-1 and TRBJ1-2; too little of a D gene remains to name it. Material: blood. The sequence derives from a woman between 25 and 40 years old in good health. The sequenced DNA: TGCAGTGCTAGAGTGGGCGCGGCAGGCGGGTCATACTCCTATGGCTACACCTTC. It translates as CSARVGAAGGSYSYGYTF.